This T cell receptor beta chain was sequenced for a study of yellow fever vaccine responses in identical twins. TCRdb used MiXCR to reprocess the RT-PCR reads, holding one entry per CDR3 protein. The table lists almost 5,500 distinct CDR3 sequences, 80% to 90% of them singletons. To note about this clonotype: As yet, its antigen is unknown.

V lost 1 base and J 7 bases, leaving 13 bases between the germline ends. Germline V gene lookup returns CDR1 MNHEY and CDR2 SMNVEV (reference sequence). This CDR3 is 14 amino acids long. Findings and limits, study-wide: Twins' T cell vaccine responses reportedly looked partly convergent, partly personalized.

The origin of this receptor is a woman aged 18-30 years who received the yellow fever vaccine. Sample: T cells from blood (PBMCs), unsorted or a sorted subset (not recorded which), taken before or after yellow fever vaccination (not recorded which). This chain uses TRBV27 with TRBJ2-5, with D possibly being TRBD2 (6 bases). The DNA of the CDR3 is TGTGCCAGCAGTTTATATTCTAGCGCCACGACCCAGTACTTC. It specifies CASSLYSSATTQYF.